This TCR beta chain appears in the sequencing data of a study of blood T cell repertoires in COVID-19. The overall study: COVID-19 samples, acute and convalescent, were from the United States, Italy and Spain.

TCRdb's copy holds only in-frame clones and misses some; the assay was immunoSEQ multiplex PCR. The sample lists roughly 170,000 clones, approximately 87% occurring once. The specimen was peripheral blood. The receptor's source is a man aged 70 or older with active or convalescent COVID-19.

The CDR3 loop reads CASSWTGGSTGELFF. The CDR3 DNA follows: TGTGCCAGCAGCTGGACAGGGGGAAGCACCGGGGAGCTGTTTTTT. V gene TRBV7-9 combines with J gene TRBJ2-2; 10 nucleotides match TRBD1. The CDR3 has 15 residues. V lost 4 bases and J lost 4; bases outside the gene matches: 3. The germline V gene has CDR1 SEHNR and CDR2 FQNEAQ (reference sequence). The full variable domain, rest sourced from reference TRBV7-9 and TRBJ2-2, is DTGVSQNPRHKITKRGQNVTFRCDPISEHNRLYWYRQTLGQGPEFLTYFQNEAQLEKSRLLSDRFSAERPKGSFSTLEIQRTEQGDSAMYLCASSWTGGSTGELFFGEGSRLTVL.